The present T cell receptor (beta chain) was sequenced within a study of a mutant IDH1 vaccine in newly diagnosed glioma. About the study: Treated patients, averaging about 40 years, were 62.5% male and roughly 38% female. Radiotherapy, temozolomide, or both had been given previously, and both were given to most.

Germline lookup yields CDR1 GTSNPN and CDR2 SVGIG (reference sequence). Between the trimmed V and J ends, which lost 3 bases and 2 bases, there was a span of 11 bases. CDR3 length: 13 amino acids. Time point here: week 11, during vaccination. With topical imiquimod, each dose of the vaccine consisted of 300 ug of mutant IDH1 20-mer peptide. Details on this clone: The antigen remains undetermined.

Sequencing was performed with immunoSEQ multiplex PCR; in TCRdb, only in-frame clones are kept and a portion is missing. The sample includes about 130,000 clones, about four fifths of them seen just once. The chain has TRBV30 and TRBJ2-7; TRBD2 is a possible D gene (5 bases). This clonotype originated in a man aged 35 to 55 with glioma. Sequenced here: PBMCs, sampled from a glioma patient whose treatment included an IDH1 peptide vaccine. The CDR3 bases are TGTGCCTGGAGGCCCGGGATGGCCTACGAGCAGTACTTC. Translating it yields CAWRPGMAYEQYF.